This T cell receptor (beta chain) was sequenced for a study of T cell responses to AZD1222 COVID-19 vaccine. Findings and limits, study-wide: Most donors were white British and more were female, and clonal diversity was possibly underestimated. Only five or six people who got AZD1222 tested seropositive at baseline.

Clones were sequenced by immunoSEQ multiplex PCR, and TCRdb holds only the in-frame ones, with some missing. Of around 160,000 clones listed, around 89% are singletons. On this clone itself: Its target is unknown.

The sample consisted of peripheral blood, taken on day 0 of AZD1222 vaccination. The TCR comes from an adult in good health.

The CDR3 reads CATSVGRAYEQYF. The CDR3 DNA reads TGTGCCACCAGCGTCGGGAGGGCCTACGAGCAGTACTTC. This sequence joins TRBV15 and TRBJ2-7, with 8 nucleotides matching TRBD2. Germline values: CDR1 LNHNV, CDR2 YYDKDF (reference sequence). The V and J ends lost 5 bases and 2 bases, in that order; junction bases with no gene match: 2. The length of the CDR3 is 13 residues.